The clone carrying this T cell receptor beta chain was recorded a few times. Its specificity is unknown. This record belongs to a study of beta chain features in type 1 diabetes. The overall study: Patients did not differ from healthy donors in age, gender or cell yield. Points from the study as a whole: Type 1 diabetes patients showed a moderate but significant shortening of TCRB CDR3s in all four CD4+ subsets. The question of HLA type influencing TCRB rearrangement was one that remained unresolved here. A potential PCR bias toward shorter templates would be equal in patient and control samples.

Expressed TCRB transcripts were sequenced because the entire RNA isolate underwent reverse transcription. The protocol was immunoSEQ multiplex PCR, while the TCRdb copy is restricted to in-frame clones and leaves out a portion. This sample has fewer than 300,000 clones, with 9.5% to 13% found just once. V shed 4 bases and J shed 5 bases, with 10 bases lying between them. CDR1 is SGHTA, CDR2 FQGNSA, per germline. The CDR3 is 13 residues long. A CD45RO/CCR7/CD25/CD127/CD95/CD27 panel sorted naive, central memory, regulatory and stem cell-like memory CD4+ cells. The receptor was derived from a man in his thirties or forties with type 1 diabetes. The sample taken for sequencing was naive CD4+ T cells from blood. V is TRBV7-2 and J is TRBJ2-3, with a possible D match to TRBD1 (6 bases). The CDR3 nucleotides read TGTGCCAGCAGCTCAGGGGCCGGAGATACGCAGTATTTT. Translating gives CASSSGAGDTQYF.